This record concerns one T cell receptor (beta chain) sequence. Its antigen is unidentified. The V segment lost 10 bases and the J segment 4 bases; nucleotides outside the gene matches: 12. This CDR3 is built from 14 residues. CDR1 and CDR2 (germline): MNHEY, SMNVEV (reference sequence). This sample stems from a study of T cell repertoires in aging, cancer and after chemotherapy. A mixed TRB-A/B primer pool amplified rearranged TRB by multiplex touch-down PCR. TCRdb redid the calling of the multiplex PCR reads with MiXCR, one entry per CDR3 protein. The table includes over 4,500 distinct CDR3 sequences, more than 25% detected once. General study findings and limits: Healthy donors lost TCR diversity with age mainly through richness, cancer patients through richness and evenness. In each cancer cohort, median generation probability increased across chemotherapy, suggesting thymic output rebounded.

Peripheral blood genomic DNA, not sorted cells or RNA, was the template. The receptor's source is a human donor in good health. The sample taken for sequencing was blood. The rearrangement links TRBV27 to TRBJ1-1, with TRBD1 identical over 7 bases. For the CDR3, the DNA is TGTGCCACCCTCTTATTAGCAGGGGGCACTGAAGCTTTCTTT. Protein: CATLLLAGGTEAFF.